The clone carrying this T cell receptor (beta chain) has only one observation. The antigen is not known. A much larger clone is a single base away; this may be a read error. Between the trimmed V and J ends, which lost 4 bases and 10 bases, there was a span of 11 bases. The CDR3 spans 11 residues. CDR1 is DFQATT and CDR2 is SNEGSKA in the germline V gene (reference sequence). Per individual sample, total RNA of at least 6 micrograms was extracted. The entry originates in a study of blood T cells in healthy people across ages. Study results and caveats: TCR beta diversity, measured per million T cells, fell in a roughly linear way with age. Changes in expanded clonotypes were possibly confounded, as the CMV status of donors was unknown.

Next came a second PCR, run for about 7 to 12 cycles, which used a sample-barcoded 5' primer along with a J-beta primer mix. TCRdb re-derived calls from the 5' RACE reads in MiXCR, one entry per CDR3 protein. In the table there are about 1.7 million distinct CDR3 sequences, approximately 28% of which are singletons. The sequence came from a woman aged 25 to 45 in good health. J is TRBJ2-1 and V is TRBV20-1; D uncertain. Sequences were obtained from blood. The CDR3 reads CSATWHYEQFF. The CDR3 DNA is TGCAGTGCTACCTGGCATTACGAGCAGTTCTTC.